The 27 T cell receptor beta chains below all came from one sample that was sequenced in a study of cytotoxic CD8 clonotypes in ibrutinib-treated CLL. Some clones are missing from TCRdb's copy, which holds only in-frame ones; the method was immunoSEQ multiplex PCR. The data contain 80,000 to 95,000 clones, 79% of them singletons. The sample was PBMCs, taken after 12 months of ibrutinib treatment. These receptors originate from a human donor with chronic lymphocytic leukemia.

V is TRBV7-9 and J is TRBJ2-5; D perhaps matches TRBD1 (8 bases). Per the germline V gene, CDR1 is SEHNR and CDR2 is FQNEAQ (reference sequence). Trimming removed 8 bases at V and 3 bases at J, with 13 bases between. The CDR3 loop spans 13 amino acids. The CDR3 DNA is TGTGCCAGCCGTACAGGGGGGGAAGAGACCCAGTACTTC. Its protein product is CASRTGGEETQYF.

The gene calls are TRBV27 and TRBJ2-2, with 8 bases identical to TRBD2. Trimming at V came to 7 bases and at J to 3 bases, leaving 7 bases not matched to a gene. This CDR3 comprises 15 residues. The germline gives CDR1 MNHEY, CDR2 SMNVEV (reference sequence). CDR3 residues: CASMGGGGYTGELFF. In DNA form, the CDR3 reads TGTGCCAGCATGGGAGGCGGGGGGTACACCGGGGAGCTGTTTTTT.

This clone has a single count. The CDR3 nucleotides read TGTGCCAGCAGTCCCCTACCCACCCCCGGGGGCTACACCTTC. Its translation: CASSPLPTPGGYTF. The rearrangement links TRBV28 to TRBJ1-2; D is unresolved. The germline CDR1 and CDR2 sequences are MDHEN and SYDVKM. V was clipped by 5 bases and J by 8 bases, with 18 bases between them. The CDR3 is 14 amino acids.

V usage is TRBV5-4 and J usage is TRBJ2-2, with 10 bases lining up with TRBD2. From germline, CDR1 is SGHNT and CDR2 YYREEE (reference sequence). V dropped 0 bases and J dropped 4; count of bases not matched to a gene: 9. The CDR3 has 18 residues. In DNA form, the CDR3 reads TGTGCCAGCAGCTTGGCCTCTCTAGCGGGAGTTGGCACCGGGGAGCTGTTTTTT. It codes for CASSLASLAGVGTGELFF.

This sequence joins TRBV19 and TRBJ1-2; 7 bases match TRBD1. The CDR3 sequence is 17 residues long. The germline V gene has CDR1 LNHDA and CDR2 SQIVND (reference sequence). V trimming: 0 bases; J trimming: 5 bases; junction bases outside the gene matches: 12. The DNA of the CDR3 is TGTGCCAGTAGTATAGATAGGTTCGGACAGGAAAATTATGGCTACACCTTC. This translates into CASSIDRFGQENYGYTF.

This chain connects TRBV7-9 to TRBJ2-1; 10 bases are a match to TRBD1. The CDR3 covers 17 residues. V was pared by 0 bases and J by 5 bases, with 7 bases of the junction left unmatched. The germline V gene encodes CDR1 SEHNR and CDR2 FQNEAQ (reference sequence). The CDR3 spells CASSLAHGTGVHNEQFF. CDR3 nucleotide sequence: TGTGCCAGCAGCTTAGCGCACGGGACAGGGGTTCACAATGAGCAGTTCTTC.

The chain links TRBV9 to TRBJ1-3; D might be TRBD1 (6 bases). Trimming cost V 0 bases and J 4 bases, with 11 bases left between them. Germline V lookup: CDR1 SGDLS, CDR2 YYNGEE. The length of the CDR3 is 15 residues. The CDR3 DNA follows: TGTGCCAGCAGCGTAGGACAGGCGCCGGGAAACACCATATATTTT. It encodes CASSVGQAPGNTIYF. The full variable domain, in which reference TRBV9 and TRBJ1-3 provide the parts outside the CDR3, is DSGVTQTPKHLITATGQRVTLRCSPRSGDLSVYWYQQSLDQGLQFLIQYYNGEERAKGNILERFSAQQFPDLHSELNLSSLELGDSALYFCASSVGQAPGNTIYFGEGSWLTVV.

This rearrangement joins TRBV5-1 to TRBJ2-5, with a tentative D call TRBD2 (6 bases). From germline, CDR1 is SGHRS and CDR2 YFSETQ. This CDR3 is 14 amino acids long. The V end lost 1 base, the J end lost 7 bases, and 14 bases lay between the germline ends. The CDR3 DNA sequence: TGCGCCAGCAGCTTGTCTGGGGACTCCTCGACCCAGTACTTC. Encoded protein: CASSLSGDSSTQYF.

The chain carries TRBV15 and TRBJ1-4; perhaps TRBD1 as D (5 bases). In germline, CDR1 is LNHNV, CDR2 YYDKDF (reference sequence). The V end was cut by 2 bases, the J end by 5 bases, with 15 bases between. The CDR3 totals 16 residues. The CDR3 loop is CATSRPPMGGNEKLFF. Written as DNA, the CDR3 is TGTGCCACCAGCAGACCACCCATGGGGGGAAATGAAAAACTGTTTTTT. The entire variable domain, with the rest obtained from reference TRBV15 and TRBJ1-4, is as follows: DAMVIQNPRYQVTQFGKPVTLSCSQTLNHNVMYWYQQKSSQAPKLLFHYYDKDFNNEADTPDNFQSRRPNTSFCFLDIRSPGLGDTAMYLCATSRPPMGGNEKLFFGSGTQLSVL.

The chain combines TRBV5-6 with TRBJ1-4; D uncertain. Deletions cut 6 bases from V and 5 bases from J, with 14 bases between. This CDR3 contains 14 residues. Germline lookup yields CDR1 SGHDT and CDR2 YYEEEE. CDR3: CASTTRVRNEKLFF. The DNA for the CDR3 is TGTGCCAGCACCACCCGGGTTAGGAATGAAAAACTGTTTTTT.

The chain joins TRBV11-2 to TRBJ2-7; the match to TRBD1 covers 9 bases. Germline V gene data show CDR1 as SGHAT and CDR2 as FQNNGV. After removal of 6 bases from V and 0 bases from J, the junction contained 12 bases not matched to a gene. The CDR3 contains 17 residues. The CDR3 DNA follows: TGTGCCAGCAGGTCCCTTAAGCGGGACAGGGACTCCTACGAGCAGTACTTC. It encodes CASRSLKRDRDSYEQYF.

The chain is built from TRBV4-3 and TRBJ1-4; tentatively, D is TRBD1 (5 bases). Trimming pared 0 bases from V and 10 bases from J, leaving 18 bases between. The germline CDR1 and CDR2 sequences are LGHNA and YSLEER. CDR3 size: 16 residues. The CDR3 sequence is CASSQDVRQGGGKLFF. The CDR3 nucleotides are TGCGCCAGCAGCCAAGACGTGAGGCAGGGTGGAGGAAAACTGTTTTTT.

This chain connects TRBV11-2 to TRBJ2-7; 8 bases line up with TRBD1. V dropped 5 bases and J dropped 2; count of bases not matched to a gene: 5. The CDR3 totals 14 residues. Per germline, CDR1 SGHAT and CDR2 FQNNGV. The CDR3 sequence is CASSQGQGPYEQYF. The CDR3 DNA is TGTGCCAGCAGCCAAGGACAGGGACCCTACGAGCAGTACTTC.

About this clone: A much larger clone lies one base from this, so it may be a read error. This chain links TRBV6-5 with TRBJ2-2; 8 bases match TRBD1. Germline CDR1 MNHEY, CDR2 SVGAGI. This CDR3 has 16 residues. The CDR3 DNA reads TGTGCCAGCAGTTCCGTTTCAGGGGGCGGCACCGAGGAGCTGTTTTTT. The encoded protein is CASSSVSGGGTEELFF.

This clone was picked up a small number of times. The chain employs TRBV6-4 and TRBJ1-1; TRBD1 is a possible D gene (5 bases). The V and J ends lost 2 bases and 6 bases respectively, with 10 bases between them. This CDR3 is 13 amino acids long. Germline CDR1 is MRHNA and CDR2 is SNTAGT. CDR3 in amino acids: CASSDNQGAEAFF. The CDR3, as DNA: TGTGCCAGCAGTGACAACCAAGGGGCTGAAGCTTTCTTT.

The V gene is TRBV14, the J gene TRBJ2-3; D uncertain. The CDR3 runs 13 residues. CDR1 and CDR2 from the germline V gene are SGHDN and FVKESK. V lost 0 bases to trimming and J lost 6 bases, with 7 bases between them. The CDR3: CASSQEAGDTQYF. The CDR3 coding sequence is TGTGCCAGCAGCCAAGAGGCCGGGGATACGCAGTATTTT.

In its sample, this clone was seen a few times. The chain is built from TRBV21-1 and TRBJ2-3. TRBV21-1 is given as a pseudogene. This CDR3 spans 14 amino acids. CDR3 loop: CASSKMGHTDTQYF. As DNA, the CDR3 is TGTGCCAGCAGCAAAATGGGTCACACAGATACGCAGTATTTT.

There are a few counts of this clone. The rearrangement links TRBV6-6 to TRBJ1-5; 11 bases align to TRBD1. CDR1 and CDR2 (germline): MNHNY, SVGAGI (reference sequence). The CDR3 totals 13 residues. With V trimmed by 6 bases and J by 5 bases, 0 bases remained unmatched. CDR3 in amino acids: CASRDRGHQPQHF. The CDR3 DNA reads as TGTGCCAGCAGGGACAGGGGGCATCAGCCCCAGCATTTT.

Concerning this clone itself: This may come from a read error, since a much larger clone is one base off. V usage is TRBV6-6 and J usage is TRBJ2-2; D might be TRBD1 (6 bases). The CDR3 spans 13 residues. Per germline, CDR1 MNHNY and CDR2 SVGAGI (reference sequence). V lost 4 bases and J lost 4, with 7 bases in between. The chain's CDR3 is CASSLGGTGELFF. The CDR3 bases are TGTGCCAGCAGTTTAGGGGGCACCGGGGAGCTGTTTTTT.

This clone was recorded a few times. The chain employs TRBV4-3 and TRBJ2-2, with D unclear. V lost 0 bases, J lost 0 bases, and 11 bases lay in between. The CDR3 sequence is 17 residues long. Looked up from germline, CDR1 is LGHNA and CDR2 is YSLEER. DNA of the CDR3: TGCGCCAGCAGCCAAGATTCCGGTTCCTCGAACACCGGGGAGCTGTTTTTT. It encodes CASSQDSGSSNTGELFF.

This sequence joins TRBV5-4 and TRBJ2-2, with TRBD2 identical over 10 bases. After removal of 4 bases from V and 3 bases from J, the junction contained 6 bases not matched to a gene. CDR3 length: 16 amino acids. CDR1 SGHNT and CDR2 YYREEE come from the germline V gene (reference sequence). CDR3 bases: TGTGCCAGCAGCCAAAGCGGGGGGGCGCACACCGGGGAGCTGTTTTTT. Its translation: CASSQSGGAHTGELFF. The whole variable domain, remainder taken from reference TRBV5-4 and TRBJ2-2, is ETGVTQSPTHLIKTRGQQVTLRCSSQSGHNTVSWYQQALGQGPQFIFQYYREEENGRGNFPPRFSGLQFPNYSSELNVNALELDDSALYLCASSQSGGAHTGELFFGEGSRLTVL.

This chain links TRBV6-1 with TRBJ2-3; 9 bases fit TRBD2. With 7 bases clipped from V and 0 bases from J, the junction kept 5 bases outside the gene matches. The CDR3 runs 15 residues. Germline-derived CDR1 and CDR2 are MNHNS and SASEGT. CDR3: CASTERGASTDTQYF. CDR3 coding DNA: TGTGCCAGCACCGAGCGGGGGGCTAGCACAGATACGCAGTATTTT.

V and J are TRBV28 and TRBJ2-2, with D possibly TRBD1 on 6 matching bases. The CDR3 is made up of 14 amino acids. V lost 4 bases and J lost 7, with 13 bases in between. Germline assignment: CDR1 MDHEN and CDR2 SYDVKM. CDR3 protein: CASSSRGPGGELFF. The CDR3 DNA sequence: TGTGCCAGCAGTTCCAGGGGTCCGGGCGGGGAGCTGTTTTTT. The variable domain in full, with the rest retrieved from reference TRBV28 and TRBJ2-2, is DVKVTQSSRYLVKRTGEKVFLECVQDMDHENMFWYRQDPGLGLRLIYFSYDVKMKEKGDIPEGYSVSREKKERFSLILESASTNQTSMYLCASSSRGPGGELFFGEGSRLTVL.

In regard to this clone: Other nucleotide sequences from this sample produce the same CDR3. The CDR3 nucleotides read TGTGCCATCAGCCCCGGGACGGAGAATGAAAAACTGTTTTTT. It is translated as CAISPGTENEKLFF. V usage is TRBV10-3 and J usage is TRBJ1-4; tentatively, D is TRBD1 (5 bases). Trimming pared 6 bases from V and 5 bases from J, leaving 13 bases between. The CDR3 spans 14 residues. CDR1 and CDR2 (germline): ENHRY, SYGVKD.

The chain combines TRBV4-2 with TRBJ2-1, with TRBD2 matching over 8 bases. V was clipped by 4 bases and J by 6 bases; unmatched bases: 11. CDR3 size: 16 residues. The germline gives CDR1 LGHNA, CDR2 YNFKEQ. The CDR3 loop reads CASSPLGTRGVNEQFF. In DNA, the CDR3 is TGTGCCAGCAGCCCCCTCGGGACTAGGGGGGTCAATGAGCAGTTCTTC.

The gene calls are TRBV6-5 and TRBJ1-1; 8 bases align to TRBD1. J gave up 6 bases and V 2 bases, and 2 bases lay outside the gene matches. This CDR3 comprises 13 residues. Looked up from germline, CDR1 is MNHEY and CDR2 is SVGAGI. CDR3 loop: CASSYGTGPEAFF. CDR3 coding DNA: TGTGCCAGCAGTTACGGGACAGGCCCTGAAGCTTTCTTT.

The chain uses TRBV27 and TRBJ2-5; 7 bases are a match to TRBD1. Germline V lookup: CDR1 MNHEY, CDR2 SMNVEV (reference sequence). The ends lost 3 bases at V and 3 bases at J; junction bases unmatched: 1. The CDR3 has 13 amino acids. The CDR3 sequence: CASSFTGEETQYF. Here the CDR3 DNA reads TGTGCCAGCAGTTTCACAGGGGAAGAGACCCAGTACTTC.